Presented here are 20 T cell receptor beta chains from one specimen sequenced in a study of T cell responses to AZD1222 COVID-19 vaccine. Repertoires were generated with immunoSEQ multiplex PCR, while TCRdb's copy carries only in-frame clones and drops some. The sample consists of some 120,000 clones, roughly nine tenths of them appearing once. Source: peripheral blood, taken 28 days after the second AZD1222 dose. All receptors come from an adult who received the AZD1222 COVID-19 vaccine.

CDR3 sequence: CASSFPGNSGGYTF. CDR3 coding DNA: TGTGCCAGCAGTTTCCCAGGAAATTCAGGTGGCTACACCTTC. The rearrangement links TRBV28 to TRBJ1-2, with D unclear. V lost 3 bases to trimming and J lost 7 bases, with 15 bases between them. This CDR3 has 14 amino acids. Germline-derived CDR1 and CDR2 are MDHEN and SYDVKM.

V usage is TRBV30 and J usage is TRBJ1-5; TRBD1 agrees at 10 bases. Looked up from germline, CDR1 is GTSNPN and CDR2 is SVGIG (reference sequence). The CDR3 is 17 amino acids. V gave up 5 bases and J gave up 0 bases; unmatched junction bases: 10. The CDR3: CAWQAGQGILSNQPQHF. The CDR3 DNA is TGTGCCTGGCAGGCGGGACAGGGGATTCTTAGCAATCAGCCCCAGCATTTT.

The chain is built from TRBV9 and TRBJ1-5; tentatively, D is TRBD1 (6 bases). CDR3 length: 15 residues. Trimming shortened V by 1 base and J by 5 bases, and 13 bases separated the two germline ends. Per the germline V gene, CDR1 is SGDLS and CDR2 is YYNGEE. For the CDR3, the DNA is TGTGCCAGCAGCGTATCAGGGGAGGGCCATCAGCCCCAGCATTTT. This encodes CASSVSGEGHQPQHF.

This chain joins TRBV7-2 and TRBJ2-7; 15 nucleotides agree with TRBD2. The CDR3 sequence is 17 residues long. The junction had 7 bases not matched to a gene; V was cut back by 5 bases and J by 2 bases. Per the germline V gene, CDR1 is SGHTA and CDR2 is FQGNSA. Written as DNA, the CDR3 is TGTGCCAGCAGCCTTGGGACTAGCGGGAGGACTACCTACGAGCAGTACTTC. Its protein is CASSLGTSGRTTYEQYF. The full variable domain, completed using reference TRBV7-2 and TRBJ2-7, is GAGVSQSPSNKVTEKGKDVELRCDPISGHTALYWYRQSLGQGLEFLIYFQGNSAPDKSGLPSDRFSAERTGGSVSTLTIQRTQQEDSAVYLCASSLGTSGRTTYEQYFGPGTRLTVT.

The chain is built from TRBV19 and TRBJ1-2; unclear D gene. CDR1 is LNHDA and CDR2 is SQIVND in the germline V gene (reference sequence). The V gene lost 4 bases and the J gene lost 6 bases, with 9 bases spanning the gap. The CDR3 loop spans 12 amino acids. The CDR3 spells CASSNRRDGYTF. The CDR3 nucleotides are TGTGCCAGTAGTAATCGAAGGGATGGCTACACCTTC.

The chain has TRBV11-2 and TRBJ1-4; 11 bases line up with TRBD1. Germline values: CDR1 SGHAT, CDR2 FQNNGV. CDR3 length equals 14 residues. J lost 8 bases, V lost 5 bases, and 4 bases had no gene match. As DNA, the CDR3 is TGTGCCAGCAGCCCGGACAGGGGGCGGGAAAAACTGTTTTTT. Translating gives CASSPDRGREKLFF.

The V call is TRBV6-5, the J call TRBJ2-1; D ambiguous. Germline-derived CDR1 and CDR2 are MNHEY and SVGAGI. CDR3 length: 11 amino acids. V was clipped by 5 bases and J by 4 bases, with 3 bases between them. Here the CDR3 DNA reads TGTGCCAGCAGTCCTTACAATGAGCAGTTCTTC. Translating gives CASSPYNEQFF.

The chain carries TRBV6-6 and TRBJ2-4, with TRBD2 as a possible D gene (6 bases). The germline CDR1 and CDR2 sequences are MNHNY and SVGAGI (reference sequence). CDR3 length: 17 amino acids. V dropped 5 bases and J dropped 0 bases, with 17 bases sitting between them. The CDR3 loop reads CASSLQEGSPAKNIQYF. DNA of the CDR3: TGTGCCAGCAGTCTACAGGAGGGCTCTCCAGCCAAAAACATTCAGTACTTC.

The DNA of the CDR3 is TGTGCCAGCAGCTTAGGAGCAGTACCCTACAATGAGCAGTTCTTC. It encodes CASSLGAVPYNEQFF. The chain employs TRBV7-9 and TRBJ2-1; D gene uncertain. The CDR3 spans 15 residues. Germline lookup yields CDR1 SEHNR and CDR2 FQNEAQ (reference sequence). V was trimmed by 1 base and J by 2 bases, leaving 9 bases between them.

V usage is TRBV4-1 and J usage is TRBJ1-1; 8 nucleotides line up with TRBD1. This CDR3 spans 15 amino acids. V shed 4 bases, J shed 3 bases, and the junction held 7 bases outside the gene matches. Germline V gives CDR1 MGHRA, CDR2 YSYEKL. The DNA for the CDR3 is TGCGCCAGCAGCCGAGGACAGGGAGGAGACACTGAAGCTTTCTTT. This sequence encodes CASSRGQGGDTEAFF.

The genes are TRBV11-2 and TRBJ1-6, with unresolved D. The V end was cut by 3 bases, the J end by 1 base, with 16 bases between. This CDR3 region has 18 residues. Germline V CDR1 and CDR2: SGHAT, FQNNGV. The DNA of the CDR3 is TGTGCCAGCAGCTTTAAGGACGGCTATTTGTCCTATAATTCACCCCTCCACTTT. It codes for CASSFKDGYLSYNSPLHF.

A single count supports this clone. The V gene is TRBV28, the J gene TRBJ1-3; D unresolved. Between the trimmed V and J ends, which lost 7 bases and 0 bases, there was a span of 16 bases. The V gene's germline CDR1 is MDHEN and CDR2 SYDVKM. The CDR3 spans 16 residues. CDR3 sequence reads: CASTTTGFPSGNTIYF. CDR3 bases: TGTGCCAGCACCACTACGGGTTTCCCCTCTGGAAACACCATATATTTT. The complete variable domain, with remaining parts taken from reference TRBV28 and TRBJ1-3, reads DVKVTQSSRYLVKRTGEKVFLECVQDMDHENMFWYRQDPGLGLRLIYFSYDVKMKEKGDIPEGYSVSREKKERFSLILESASTNQTSMYLCASTTTGFPSGNTIYFGEGSWLTVV.

This clone showed up just once. The genes are TRBV6-2 or TRBV6-3 and TRBJ2-7; 11 bases align to TRBD2. The CDR3 loop spans 14 amino acids. Per the germline V gene, CDR1 is MNHEY and CDR2 is SVGEGT. V shed 5 bases, J shed 1 base, and the junction held 1 base outside the gene matches. The CDR3 nucleotides are TGTGCCAGCAGTCGGACTAGCGGGTCCTACGAGCAGTACTTC. Its protein product is CASSRTSGSYEQYF.

The chain couples TRBV10-2 to TRBJ2-7, with TRBD1 matching over 7 bases. The junction had 8 bases not matched to a gene; V was cut back by 6 bases and J by 3 bases. The V gene's germline CDR1 is WSHSY and CDR2 SAAADI. There are 14 residues in the CDR3. The CDR3 loop reads CASRIGGGFYEQYF. CDR3 nucleotide sequence: TGCGCCAGCAGAATAGGGGGCGGTTTCTACGAGCAGTACTTC.

The J gene is TRBJ2-6, the V gene TRBV5-6; D call uncertain. This CDR3 comprises 19 residues. CDR1 and CDR2 (germline): SGHDT, YYEEEE. V was shortened by 0 bases and J by 0 bases, with 16 bases between the two germline ends. CDR3 bases: TGTGCCAGCAGCTTGGTAGGATCGGCCCCGAGCTCTGGGGCCAACGTCCTGACTTTC. Residues: CASSLVGSAPSSGANVLTF.

The chain recombines TRBV4-1 with TRBJ1-3; D perhaps matches TRBD1 (5 bases). CDR3 length: 15 amino acids. Germline V gene data show CDR1 as MGHRA and CDR2 as YSYEKL. Trimming took 0 bases from V and 0 from J, leaving 6 bases between them. CDR3 DNA sequence: TGCGCCAGCAGCCAAGATGGACACTCTGGAAACACCATATATTTT. Translating gives CASSQDGHSGNTIYF.

The V call is TRBV6-5, the J call TRBJ1-4, with D perhaps TRBD1 (5 bases). Germline assignment: CDR1 MNHEY and CDR2 SVGAGI. V was trimmed by 6 bases and J by 10 bases, leaving 18 bases between them. The CDR3 covers 14 residues. CDR3 nucleotide sequence: TGTGCCAGCAGCCGCACGGAGGGGTATGGAAAACTGTTTTTT. Its protein is CASSRTEGYGKLFF.

The chain is built from TRBV5-5 and TRBJ1-6; D not resolved. Germline V gene sequence: CDR1 SGHKS, CDR2 YYEKEE (reference sequence). The CDR3 runs 16 residues. Trimming took off 1 base at V and 0 bases at J, with 8 bases between the two ends. CDR3 in amino acids: CASSLSGSSYNSPLHF. The CDR3 DNA sequence: TGTGCCAGCAGCTTGTCGGGGAGCTCCTATAATTCACCCCTCCACTTT.

V usage is TRBV7-9 and J usage is TRBJ2-1; the D gene is possibly TRBD2 (5 bases). Per the germline V gene, CDR1 is SEHNR and CDR2 is FQNEAQ (reference sequence). This CDR3 contains 12 residues. CDR3 in DNA: TGTGCAGCCCACGGGAAGATCTATGAGCAGTTCTTC. It encodes CAAHGKIYEQFF.

This chain uses TRBV28 with TRBJ1-6; TRBD1 matches at 7 bases. J was trimmed by 7 bases and V by 3 bases; bases with no gene match: 9. Germline values: CDR1 MDHEN, CDR2 SYDVKM. This CDR3 is 16 amino acids long. The CDR3 sequence is CASSFYPGGQNSPLHF. CDR3 nucleotides: TGTGCCAGCAGTTTTTATCCAGGGGGGCAGAATTCACCCCTCCACTTT.